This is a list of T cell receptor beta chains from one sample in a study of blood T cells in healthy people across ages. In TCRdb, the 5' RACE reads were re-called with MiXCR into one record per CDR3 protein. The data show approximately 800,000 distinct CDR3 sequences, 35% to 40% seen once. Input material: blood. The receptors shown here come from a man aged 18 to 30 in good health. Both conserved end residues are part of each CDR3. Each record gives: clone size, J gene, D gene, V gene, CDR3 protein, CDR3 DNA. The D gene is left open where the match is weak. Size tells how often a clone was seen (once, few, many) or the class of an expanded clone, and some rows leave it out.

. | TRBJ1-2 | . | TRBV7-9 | CASSFGGRGNGYTF | TGTGCCAGCAGCTTTGGGGGCAGGGGCAATGGCTACACCTTC
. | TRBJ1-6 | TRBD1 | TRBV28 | CASSLYRDRGYNSPLHF | TGTGCCAGCAGTTTATACCGGGACAGGGGCTATAATTCACCCCTCCACTTT
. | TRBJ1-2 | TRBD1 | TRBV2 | CASTRQGAYGYTF | TGTGCCAGCACAAGACAGGGGGCCTATGGCTACACCTTC
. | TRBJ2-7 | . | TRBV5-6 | CASSLGNEVGAYEQYF | TGTGCCAGCAGCTTAGGGAACGAGGTCGGTGCCTACGAGCAGTACTTC
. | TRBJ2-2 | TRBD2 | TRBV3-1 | CASSPHPTSGPGELFF | TGTGCCAGCAGCCCCCACCCGACTAGCGGCCCCGGGGAGCTGTTTTTT
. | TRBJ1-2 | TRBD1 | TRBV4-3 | CASSQAGTGRGYTF | TGCGCCAGCAGCCAAGCTGGGACAGGGAGGGGTTACACCTTC
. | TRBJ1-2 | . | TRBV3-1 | CASARGGNYSYTF | TGTGCCAGCGCCCGGGGGGGTAACTATAGCTACACCTTC
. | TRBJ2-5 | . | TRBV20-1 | CSAKGVGVMYF | TGCAGTGCTAAAGGGGTTGGAGTAATGTACTTC
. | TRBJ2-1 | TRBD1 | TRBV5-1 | CASSSIGQGTIYNEQFF | TGCGCCAGCAGCTCCATCGGACAGGGGACAATTTACAATGAGCAGTTCTTC
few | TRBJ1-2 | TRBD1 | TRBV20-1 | CSARESRTGSGYTF | TGCAGTGCTAGAGAGTCCAGGACAGGCTCTGGCTACACCTTC